This T cell receptor (beta chain) comes out of a study of OX40 agonist ivuxolimab in advanced cancers. Study results and limitations: CD4+ and CD8+ T cells in blood underwent clonal expansion by week 6 at 0.1 to 3.0 mg/kg. Low normalized T-cell clonal expansion was additionally recorded for some nonresponders. Near-lowest levels of clonal expansion characterized partial responders at 0.1-3.0 mg/kg.

Sampling of blood occurred at baseline, cycle 4 day 1, and cycle 7 day 1. The method was immunoSEQ multiplex PCR; TCRdb's version includes in-frame clones alone and lacks a portion of them. The data hold under 20,000 clones, with around 80% observed a single time. CDR1 MNHEY and CDR2 SVGAGI come from the germline V gene. This CDR3 contains 12 residues. V was trimmed by 7 bases and J by 5 bases, leaving 11 bases between them. This clone was seen once. The target antigen is unknown. The receptor was isolated from an adult with an advanced solid tumor such as melanoma, head and neck, liver or kidney cancer. The chain joins TRBV6-5 to TRBJ2-5; D is unclear. The sequences come from CD4+ or CD8+ T cells sorted from blood, collected in a trial of the OX40 agonist ivuxolimab. In DNA, the CDR3 is TGTGCCAGCACCGATACTTCGGAGACCCAGTACTTC. It codes for CASTDTSETQYF.